This T cell receptor (beta chain) was obtained from a study of PD-L1 blockade in urothelial cancer. The CDR3 runs 15 residues. V was shortened by 3 bases and J by 5 bases, with 17 bases between the two germline ends. CDR1 is SGHRS, CDR2 YFSETQ, per germline. Each PCR reaction had synthetic TCR analog templates spiked into it. Clones were read by immunoSEQ multiplex PCR, and TCRdb kept only the in-frame ones, dropping some. Of about 57,000 clones listed, roughly 81% are singletons. Documented time point: pretreatment peripheral blood. This TCR was sampled from a man aged 70 or older with urothelial cancer. The V call is TRBV5-1, the J call TRBJ1-1; weak D call: TRBD1 (6 bases). Specimen: PBMCs, collected around atezolizumab (anti-PD-L1) treatment. For the CDR3, the DNA is TGCGCCAGCAGCTCCTCTTCAGGGGTATGGACTGAAGCTTTCTTT. This gives the protein CASSSSSGVWTEAFF. Supplemented by reference TRBV5-1 and TRBJ1-1, the full variable domain reads KAGVTQTPRYLIKTRGQQVTLSCSPISGHRSVSWYQQTPGQGLQFLFEYFSETQRNKGNFPGRFSGRQFSNSRSEMNVSTLELGDSALYLCASSSSSGVWTEAFFGQGTRLTVV.